This T cell receptor (beta chain) was retrieved from a study of long-term antiretroviral therapy in people with HIV. Across the whole study: When the earliest samples were collected, ART was typically delayed until CD4 counts fell.

Study results and limitations: Even long-term ART left TRB diversity below transplant donor controls, despite gains.

Germline lookup yields CDR1 LNHDA and CDR2 SQIVND (reference sequence). The V gene end was trimmed by 5 bases and the J gene end by 8 bases; junction bases not matched to a gene: 2. The length of the CDR3 is 12 residues. Runs used v3.0 of the immunoSEQ assay and were done at survey level. The data were produced by immunoSEQ multiplex PCR, yet TCRdb's version contains in-frame clones alone and is incomplete. The table includes roughly 45,000 clones, 80% to 90% detected once. Points on this clone: Antigen: not known.

This clonotype was sampled from a woman younger than 35 with HIV. The J gene is TRBJ1-4, the V gene TRBV19; 7 nucleotides line up with TRBD1. The specimen was unsorted PBMCs, collected 0.8 years after starting antiretroviral therapy. As DNA, the CDR3 is TGTGCCAGTAGTGACAGGGCGGAAAAACTGTTTTTT. Translating it yields CASSDRAEKLFF. The whole variable domain, filled in from reference TRBV19 and TRBJ1-4, reads DGGITQSPKYLFRKEGQNVTLSCEQNLNHDAMYWYRQDPGQGLRLIYYSQIVNDFQKGDIAEGYSVSREKKESFPLTVTSAQKNPTAFYLCASSDRAEKLFFGSGTQLSVL.